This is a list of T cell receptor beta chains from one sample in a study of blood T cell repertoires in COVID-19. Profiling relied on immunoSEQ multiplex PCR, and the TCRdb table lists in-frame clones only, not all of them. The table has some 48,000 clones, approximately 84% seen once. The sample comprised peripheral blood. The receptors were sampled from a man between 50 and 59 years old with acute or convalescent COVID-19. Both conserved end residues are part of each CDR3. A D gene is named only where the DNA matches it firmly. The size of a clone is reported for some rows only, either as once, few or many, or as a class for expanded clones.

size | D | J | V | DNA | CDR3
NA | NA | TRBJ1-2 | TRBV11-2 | TGTGCCAGCAGCTTAGAGGCAGGGACTAACTATGGCTACACCTTC | CASSLEAGTNYGYTF
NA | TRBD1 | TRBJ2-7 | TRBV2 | TGTGCCAGCAATCGACAGGGACCCACCTACGAGCAGTACTTC | CASNRQGPTYEQYF
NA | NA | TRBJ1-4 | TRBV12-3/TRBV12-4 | TGTGCCAGCAGTCAAGGGACTTCGAAACTGTTTTTT | CASSQGTSKLFF
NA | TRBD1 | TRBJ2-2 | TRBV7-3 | TGTGCCAGCAGCTGGACAGGCGCCGACGGGGAGCTGTTTTTT | CASSWTGADGELFF
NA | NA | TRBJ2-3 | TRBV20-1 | TGCAGTGCTAGTTCGGGGGTTGTAGATACGCAGTATTTT | CSASSGVVDTQYF
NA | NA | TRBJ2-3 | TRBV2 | TGTGCCAGCAGTGTGAACTCGGGTACGCAGTATTTT | CASSVNSGTQYF
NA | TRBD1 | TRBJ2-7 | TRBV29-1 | TGCAGCGTCACCGGGACAGTCTACGAGCAGTACTTC | CSVTGTVYEQYF
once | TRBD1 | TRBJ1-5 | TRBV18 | TGTGCCAGCTCCTCCGGGACAGGGCTCACTCAGCCCCAGCATTTT | CASSSGTGLTQPQHF
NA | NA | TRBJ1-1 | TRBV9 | TGTGCCAGCAGCGTGATACCGGGACACGGGGAAGGGAACACTGAAGCTTTCTTT | CASSVIPGHGEGNTEAFF
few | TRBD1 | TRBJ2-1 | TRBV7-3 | TGTGCCAGCAGTTCTACAGGGGGCGCGGACAATGAGCAGTTCTTC | CASSSTGGADNEQFF
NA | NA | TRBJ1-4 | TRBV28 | TGTGCCAGCAGTTTCTCCGAGGAAAAACTGTTTTTT | CASSFSEEKLFF
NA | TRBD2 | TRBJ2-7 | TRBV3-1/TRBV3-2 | TGTGCCAGCAGCCAAGCCGGGACTAGCGACTACGAGCAGTACTTC | CASSQAGTSDYEQYF
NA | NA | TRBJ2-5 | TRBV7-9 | TGTGCCAGCAGCTTAGTACAGATTCAAGAGACCCAGTACTTC | CASSLVQIQETQYF
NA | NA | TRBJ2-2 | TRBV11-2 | TGTGCCAGCAGCTTAGAGGCGGGGCCCGGGGAGCTGTTTTTT | CASSLEAGPGELFF
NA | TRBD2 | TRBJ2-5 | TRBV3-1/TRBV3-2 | TGTGCCAGTGCGCCGGGGGGACAAGAGACCCAGTACTTC | CASAPGGQETQYF
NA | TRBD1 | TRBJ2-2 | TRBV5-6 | TGTGCCAGCACCGCGACAGGGGGCATCACCGGGGAGCTGTTTTTT | CASTATGGITGELFF
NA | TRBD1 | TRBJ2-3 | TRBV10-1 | TGCGCCAGCAGCGGGACAGGGAGACCAGATACGCAGTATTTT | CASSGTGRPDTQYF
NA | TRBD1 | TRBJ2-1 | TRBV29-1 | TGCAGCGTTGTTGGGACAGGGTCCTACAATGAGCAGTTCTTC | CSVVGTGSYNEQFF
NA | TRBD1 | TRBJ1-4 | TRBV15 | TGTGCCACCAGAGTACCGGGACAGGGGTTCCCAGCTAATGAAAAACTGTTTTTT | CATRVPGQGFPANEKLFF
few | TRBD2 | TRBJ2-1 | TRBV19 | TGTGCCAGTAGTTTAGGACTAGCGGGGGGTTATGAGCAGTTCTTC | CASSLGLAGGYEQFF
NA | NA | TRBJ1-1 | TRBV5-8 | TGTGCCAGCAGCCCGTTCAGGGGCGCGAACACTGAAGCTTTCTTT | CASSPFRGANTEAFF
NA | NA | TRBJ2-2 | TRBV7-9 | TGTGCCAGCAGCTCAGGGTCGACGAACACCGGGGAGCTGTTTTTT | CASSSGSTNTGELFF
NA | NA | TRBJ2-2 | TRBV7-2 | TGTGCCAGCAGCTTCGCCGGGGAGCTGTTTTTT | CASSFAGELFF
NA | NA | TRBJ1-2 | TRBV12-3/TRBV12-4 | TGTGCCACCGCTCCGGGGGTGGACTATGGCTACACCTTC | CATAPGVDYGYTF
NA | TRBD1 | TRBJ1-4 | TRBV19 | TGTGCCAGTAACGATTGGGACAGGGGTCATGAAAAACTGTTTTTT | CASNDWDRGHEKLFF
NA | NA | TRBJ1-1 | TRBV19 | TGTGCCAGTAGTCCCGGGGGGGTTTACACTGAAGCTTTCTTT | CASSPGGVYTEAFF
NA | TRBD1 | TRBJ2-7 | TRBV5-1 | TGCGCCAGCAGCTTAGAGAGGGGGCGCGAGCAGTACTTC | CASSLERGREQYF
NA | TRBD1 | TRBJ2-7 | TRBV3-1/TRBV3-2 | TGTGCCAGCAGCCAAGAAGGCAGGGGGCTCTCCTACGAGCAGTACTTC | CASSQEGRGLSYEQYF
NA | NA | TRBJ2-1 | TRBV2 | TGTGCCAGCAGTGTTACTAGTTACGGCTATGAGCAGTTCTTC | CASSVTSYGYEQFF
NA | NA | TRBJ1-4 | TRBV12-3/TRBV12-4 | TGTGCCAGCACCCCGGACAGTGAAAAACTGTTTTTT | CASTPDSEKLFF
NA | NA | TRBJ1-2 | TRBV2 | TGTGCCAGCAGTGAGGCAGGGGCCCCCTATGGCTACACCTTC | CASSEAGAPYGYTF
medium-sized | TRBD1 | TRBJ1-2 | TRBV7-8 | TGTGCCAGCAGCGATTGGACAGGGACTAACTATGGCTACACCTTC | CASSDWTGTNYGYTF
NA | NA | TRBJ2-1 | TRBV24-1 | TGTGCCACCAGTGAAGGCGGTACCCTCAATGAGCAGTTCTTC | CATSEGGTLNEQFF